The sample holds one count of the clone carrying this T cell receptor beta chain. These data are taken from a study of blood T cell repertoires in COVID-19. At the level of the study: The United States, Italy and Spain provided the acute and convalescent COVID-19 samples.

Cohorts were determined from participant-reported clinical history. Original methodology: Reference gene primers were amplified, and this amplification served to estimate nucleated cell counts. The repertoire was sequenced with immunoSEQ multiplex PCR; TCRdb's copy has only in-frame clones and lacks some. For V, J and clone size, that table is used; D and trimming come from the DNA. Here the sample spans 190,000 or so clones, roughly 90% being singletons. Germline CDR1 reads SEHNR; CDR2 reads FQNEAQ (reference sequence). The CDR3 covers 13 residues. Losses at the gene ends were 5 bases for V and 8 bases for J; bases not matched to a gene: 8.

The sequenced sample consisted of PBMCs or T cells enriched from blood (not recorded which). The chain uses TRBV7-9 and TRBJ1-1; 7 bases are a match to TRBD1. The origin of this receptor is a man aged 18 to 35 with acute COVID-19. For the CDR3, the DNA is TGTGCCAGCAGCCCGAGGGACAGCCGAGAAGCTTTCTTT. Translating it yields CASSPRDSREAFF.